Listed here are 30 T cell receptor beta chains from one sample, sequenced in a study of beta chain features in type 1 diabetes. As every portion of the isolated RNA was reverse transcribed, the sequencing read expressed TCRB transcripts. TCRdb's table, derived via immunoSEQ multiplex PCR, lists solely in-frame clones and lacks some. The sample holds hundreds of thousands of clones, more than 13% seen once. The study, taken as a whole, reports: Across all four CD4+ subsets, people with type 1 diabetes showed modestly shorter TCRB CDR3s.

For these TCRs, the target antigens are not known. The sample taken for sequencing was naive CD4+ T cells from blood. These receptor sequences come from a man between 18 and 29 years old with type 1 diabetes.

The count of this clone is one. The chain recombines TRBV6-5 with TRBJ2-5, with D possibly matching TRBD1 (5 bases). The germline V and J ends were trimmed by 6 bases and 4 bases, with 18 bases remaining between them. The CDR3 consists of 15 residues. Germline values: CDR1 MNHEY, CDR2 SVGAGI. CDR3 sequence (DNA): TGTGCCAGCAGGCCTACTCGGACATTTGGAGAGACCCAGTACTTC. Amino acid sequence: CASRPTRTFGETQYF.

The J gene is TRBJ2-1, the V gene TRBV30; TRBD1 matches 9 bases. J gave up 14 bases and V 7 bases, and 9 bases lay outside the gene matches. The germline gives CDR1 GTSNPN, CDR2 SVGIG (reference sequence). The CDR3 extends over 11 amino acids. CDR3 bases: TGTGCCTTAGACAGGGGGTCGGAGGAGTTCTTC. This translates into CALDRGSEEFF.

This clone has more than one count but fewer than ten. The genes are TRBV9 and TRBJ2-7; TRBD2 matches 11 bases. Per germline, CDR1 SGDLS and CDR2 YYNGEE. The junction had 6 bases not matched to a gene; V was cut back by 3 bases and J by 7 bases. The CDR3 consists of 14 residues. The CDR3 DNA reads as TGTGCCAGCAGCGCCGGACTAGCGGGTCTTGAGCAGTACTTC. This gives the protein CASSAGLAGLEQYF.

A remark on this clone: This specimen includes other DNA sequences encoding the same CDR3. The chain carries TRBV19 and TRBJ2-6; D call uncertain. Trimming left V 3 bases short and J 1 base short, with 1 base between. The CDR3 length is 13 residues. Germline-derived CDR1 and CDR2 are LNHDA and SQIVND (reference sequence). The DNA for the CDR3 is TGTGCCAGTAGTATTTCTGGGGCCAACGTCCTGACTTTC. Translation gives CASSISGANVLTF.

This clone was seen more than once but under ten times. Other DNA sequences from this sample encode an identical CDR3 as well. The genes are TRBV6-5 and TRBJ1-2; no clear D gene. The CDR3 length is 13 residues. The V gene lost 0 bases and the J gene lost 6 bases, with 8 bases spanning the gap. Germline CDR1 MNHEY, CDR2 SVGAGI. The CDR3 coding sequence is TGTGCCAGCAGTTACTCCAGACGCGATGGCTACACCTTC. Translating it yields CASSYSRRDGYTF.

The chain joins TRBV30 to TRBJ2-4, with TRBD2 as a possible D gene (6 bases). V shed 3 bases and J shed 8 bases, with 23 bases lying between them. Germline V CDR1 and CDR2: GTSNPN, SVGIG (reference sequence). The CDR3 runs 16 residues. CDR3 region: CAWSPRLVFGVDIQYF. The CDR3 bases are TGTGCCTGGAGCCCCCGACTAGTATTCGGGGTGGACATTCAGTACTTC.

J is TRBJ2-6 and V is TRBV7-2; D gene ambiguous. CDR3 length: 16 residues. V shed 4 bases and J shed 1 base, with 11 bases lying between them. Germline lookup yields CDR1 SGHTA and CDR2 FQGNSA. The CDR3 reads CASSYPTASGANVLTF. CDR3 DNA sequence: TGTGCCAGCAGCTATCCGACGGCGTCTGGGGCCAACGTCCTGACTTTC. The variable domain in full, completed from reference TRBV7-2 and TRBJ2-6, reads GAGVSQSPSNKVTEKGKDVELRCDPISGHTALYWYRQSLGQGLEFLIYFQGNSAPDKSGLPSDRFSAERTGGSVSTLTIQRTQQEDSAVYLCASSYPTASGANVLTFGAGSRLTVL.

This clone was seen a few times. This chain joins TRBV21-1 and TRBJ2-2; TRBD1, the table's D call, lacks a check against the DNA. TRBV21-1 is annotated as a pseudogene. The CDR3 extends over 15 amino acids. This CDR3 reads CASSFWTDNTGELFF. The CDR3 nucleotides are TGTGCCAGCAGCTTCTGGACAGATAACACCGGGGAGCTGTTTTTT.

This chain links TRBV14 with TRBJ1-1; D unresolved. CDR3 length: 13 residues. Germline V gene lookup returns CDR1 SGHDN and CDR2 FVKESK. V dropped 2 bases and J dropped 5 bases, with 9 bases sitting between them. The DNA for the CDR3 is TGTGCCAGCAGCCAACCCCCTAGAACTGAAGCTTTCTTT. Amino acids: CASSQPPRTEAFF.

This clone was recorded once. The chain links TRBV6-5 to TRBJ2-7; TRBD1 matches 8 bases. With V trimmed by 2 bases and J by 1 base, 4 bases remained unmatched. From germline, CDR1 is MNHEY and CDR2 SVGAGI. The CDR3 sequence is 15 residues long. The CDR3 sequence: CASSYLRTGSYEQYF. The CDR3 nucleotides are TGTGCCAGCAGTTACCTGCGGACAGGGTCCTACGAGCAGTACTTC.

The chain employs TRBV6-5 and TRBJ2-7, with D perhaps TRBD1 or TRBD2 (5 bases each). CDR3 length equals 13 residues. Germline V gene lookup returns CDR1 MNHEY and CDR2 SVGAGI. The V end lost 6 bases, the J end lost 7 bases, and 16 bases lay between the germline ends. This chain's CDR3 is CASSLGRNGEQYF. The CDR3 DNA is TGTGCCAGCAGCCTGGGACGAAACGGGGAGCAGTACTTC.

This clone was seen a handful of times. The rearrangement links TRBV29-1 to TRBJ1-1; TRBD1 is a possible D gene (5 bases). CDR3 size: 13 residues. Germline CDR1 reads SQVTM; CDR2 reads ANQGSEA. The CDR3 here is CTTHEGPNTEAFF. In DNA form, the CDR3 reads TGCACCACTCATGAGGGGCCGAACACTGAAGCTTTCTTT.

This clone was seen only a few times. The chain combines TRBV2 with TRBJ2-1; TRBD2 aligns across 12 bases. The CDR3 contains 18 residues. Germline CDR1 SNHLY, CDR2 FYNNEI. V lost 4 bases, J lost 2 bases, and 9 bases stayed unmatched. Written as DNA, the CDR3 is TGTGCCAGCAGTGCCCACCGACTAGCGGGGGTTCCCTACAATGAGCAGTTCTTC. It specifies CASSAHRLAGVPYNEQFF.

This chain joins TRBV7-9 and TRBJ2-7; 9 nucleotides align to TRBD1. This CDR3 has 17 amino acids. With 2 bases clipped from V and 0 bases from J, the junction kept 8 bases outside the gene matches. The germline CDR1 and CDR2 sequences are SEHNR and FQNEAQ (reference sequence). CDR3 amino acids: CASSLTYRDRVSYEQYF. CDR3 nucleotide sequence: TGTGCCAGCAGCTTAACCTACCGGGACAGGGTCTCCTACGAGCAGTACTTC.

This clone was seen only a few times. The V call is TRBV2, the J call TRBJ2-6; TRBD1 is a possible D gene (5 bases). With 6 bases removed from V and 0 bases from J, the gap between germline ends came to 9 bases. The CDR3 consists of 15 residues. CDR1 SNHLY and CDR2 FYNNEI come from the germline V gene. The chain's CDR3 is CASSRQFSGANVLTF. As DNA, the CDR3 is TGTGCCAGCAGCCGACAGTTCTCTGGGGCCAACGTCCTGACTTTC.

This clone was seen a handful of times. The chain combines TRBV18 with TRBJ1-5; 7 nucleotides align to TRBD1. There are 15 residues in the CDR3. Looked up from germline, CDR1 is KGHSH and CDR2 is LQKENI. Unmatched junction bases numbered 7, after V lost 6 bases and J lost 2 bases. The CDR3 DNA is TGTGCCAGCTCCTTCCGGGACAGCCGCAATCAGCCCCAGCATTTT. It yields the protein CASSFRDSRNQPQHF.

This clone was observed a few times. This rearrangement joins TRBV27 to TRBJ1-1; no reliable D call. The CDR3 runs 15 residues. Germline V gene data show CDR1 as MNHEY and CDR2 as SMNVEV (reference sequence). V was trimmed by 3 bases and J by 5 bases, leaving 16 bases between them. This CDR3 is CASSLVGAGRTEAFF. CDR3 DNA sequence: TGTGCCAGCAGTTTGGTGGGTGCGGGCAGGACTGAAGCTTTCTTT.

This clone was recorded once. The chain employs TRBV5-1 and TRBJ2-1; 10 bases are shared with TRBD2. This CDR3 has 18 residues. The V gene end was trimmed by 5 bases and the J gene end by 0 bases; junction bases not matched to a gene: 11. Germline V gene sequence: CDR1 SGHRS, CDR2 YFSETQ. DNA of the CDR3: TGCGCCAGCAGGGGGGGACTAGCGTTTGGTTTCTCCTACAATGAGCAGTTCTTC. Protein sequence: CASRGGLAFGFSYNEQFF.

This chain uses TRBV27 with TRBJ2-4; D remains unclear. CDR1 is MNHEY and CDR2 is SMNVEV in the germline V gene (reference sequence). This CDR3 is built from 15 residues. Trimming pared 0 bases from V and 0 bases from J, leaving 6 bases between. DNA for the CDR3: TGTGCCAGCAGTTTATCAGTACTAGCCAAAAACATTCAGTACTTC. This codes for CASSLSVLAKNIQYF.

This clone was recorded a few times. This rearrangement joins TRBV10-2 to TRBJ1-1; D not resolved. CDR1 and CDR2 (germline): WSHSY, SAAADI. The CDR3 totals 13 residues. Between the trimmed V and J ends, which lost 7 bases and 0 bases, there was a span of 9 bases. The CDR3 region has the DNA TGCGCCAGCACCCGGACTCTGAACACTGAAGCTTTCTTT. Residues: CASTRTLNTEAFF.

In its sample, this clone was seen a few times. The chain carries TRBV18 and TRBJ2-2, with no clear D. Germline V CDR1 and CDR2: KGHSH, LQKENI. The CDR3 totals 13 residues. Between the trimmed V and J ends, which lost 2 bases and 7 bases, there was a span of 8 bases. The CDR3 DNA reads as TGTGCCAGCTCACCAACGGGTCTCGGGGAGCTGTTTTTT. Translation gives CASSPTGLGELFF.

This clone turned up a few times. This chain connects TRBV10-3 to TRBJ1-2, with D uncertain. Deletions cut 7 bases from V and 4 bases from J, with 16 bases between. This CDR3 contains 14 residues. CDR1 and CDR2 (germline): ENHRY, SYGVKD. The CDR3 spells CAINGEDRSYGYTF. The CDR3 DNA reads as TGTGCCATCAACGGGGAGGATAGGAGCTATGGCTACACCTTC.

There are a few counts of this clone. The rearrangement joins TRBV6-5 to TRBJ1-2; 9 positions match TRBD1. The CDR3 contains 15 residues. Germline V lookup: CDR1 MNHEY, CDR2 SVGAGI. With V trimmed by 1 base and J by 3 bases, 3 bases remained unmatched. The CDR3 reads CASSYYRGHDYGYTF. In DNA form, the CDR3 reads TGTGCCAGCAGTTACTACAGGGGGCACGACTATGGCTACACCTTC.

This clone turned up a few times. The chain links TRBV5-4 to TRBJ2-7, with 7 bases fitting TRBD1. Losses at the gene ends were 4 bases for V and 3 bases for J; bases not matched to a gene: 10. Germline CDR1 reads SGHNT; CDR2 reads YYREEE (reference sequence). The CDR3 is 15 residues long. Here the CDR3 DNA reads TGTGCCAGCAGCCCCGCCGGGACAGCGATCTACGAGCAGTACTTC. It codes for CASSPAGTAIYEQYF.

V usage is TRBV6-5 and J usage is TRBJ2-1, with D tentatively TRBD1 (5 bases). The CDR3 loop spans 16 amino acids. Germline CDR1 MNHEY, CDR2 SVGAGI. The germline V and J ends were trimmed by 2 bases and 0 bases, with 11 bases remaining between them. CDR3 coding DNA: TGTGCCAGCAGTTACAGGGGCCCGAGCTCCTACAATGAGCAGTTCTTC. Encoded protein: CASSYRGPSSYNEQFF.

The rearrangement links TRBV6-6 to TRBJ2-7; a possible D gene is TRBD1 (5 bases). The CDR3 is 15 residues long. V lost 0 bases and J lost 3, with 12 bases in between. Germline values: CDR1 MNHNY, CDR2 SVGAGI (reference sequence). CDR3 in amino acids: CASSYSRQNYYEQYF. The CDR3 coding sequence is TGTGCCAGCAGTTACTCTCGACAGAACTACTACGAGCAGTACTTC.

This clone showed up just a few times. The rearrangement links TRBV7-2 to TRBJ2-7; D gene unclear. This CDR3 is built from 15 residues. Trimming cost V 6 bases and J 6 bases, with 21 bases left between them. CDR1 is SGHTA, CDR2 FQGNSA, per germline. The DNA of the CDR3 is TGTGCCAGCAGGCAAACCCGAAACCCAGGTGGCGAGCAGTACTTC. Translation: CASRQTRNPGGEQYF.

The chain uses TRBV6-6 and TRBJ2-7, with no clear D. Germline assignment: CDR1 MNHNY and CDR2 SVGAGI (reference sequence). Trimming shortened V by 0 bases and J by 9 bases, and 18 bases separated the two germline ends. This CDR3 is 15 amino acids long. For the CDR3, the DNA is TGTGCCAGCAGTTACTCCGGGCTGAACCTTTGGGGGCAGTACTTC. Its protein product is CASSYSGLNLWGQYF.

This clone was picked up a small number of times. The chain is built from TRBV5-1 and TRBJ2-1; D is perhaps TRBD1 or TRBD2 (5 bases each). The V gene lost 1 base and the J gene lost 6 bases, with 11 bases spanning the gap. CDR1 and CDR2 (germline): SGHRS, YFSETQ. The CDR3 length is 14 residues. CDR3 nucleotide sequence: TGCGCCAGCAGCTTGATCTCCGGGACCAATGAGCAGTTCTTC. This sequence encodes CASSLISGTNEQFF.

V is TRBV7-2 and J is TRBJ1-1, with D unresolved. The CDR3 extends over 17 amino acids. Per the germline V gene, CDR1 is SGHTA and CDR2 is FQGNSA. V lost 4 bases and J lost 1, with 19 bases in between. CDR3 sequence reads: CASSSPVDTLRNTEAFF. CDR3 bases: TGTGCCAGCAGCTCCCCGGTTGACACTTTACGGAACACTGAAGCTTTCTTT.